These T cell receptor beta chains were read from a single sample in a study of T cell repertoires in cytomegalovirus infection. TCRdb recomputed calls from the reads with MiXCR, one row per CDR3 protein. The table has about 900,000 distinct CDR3 sequences, approximately 30% seen once. Antigens for these TCRs are unknown. The sequenced sample was cultured CD8+ T cells from PBMCs, obtained from culture after CMV antigen stimulation. Source of these receptors: a human donor in good health (CMV status not recorded). Some clones in this sample may be carry-over from other donors' samples. The CDR3 runs from the conserved cysteine through the conserved F or W. D genes are given only for firm matches. Rows give clone size only sometimes, using once, few, many, or a class for an expanded clone.

D: .
J: TRBJ2-7
size: .
V: TRBV20-1
DNA: TGCAGTGCTAGATTCCCCTCCGCACCGCTCTACGAGCAGTACTTC
CDR3: CSARFPSAPLYEQYF

D: .
J: TRBJ1-3
size: .
V: TRBV7-2
DNA: TGTGCCAGCAGCTTGGACGGAGGAGCTGGAAACACCATATATTTT
CDR3: CASSLDGGAGNTIYF

D: .
J: TRBJ1-2
size: .
V: TRBV19
DNA: TGTGCCAGTAGAGCCGGGACGGGACCCTATGGCTACACCTTC
CDR3: CASRAGTGPYGYTF

D: .
J: TRBJ1-1
size: .
V: TRBV6-6
DNA: TGTGCCAGCAGTGGGTGGGGGGCAGAGGGAGACACTGAAGCTTTCTTT
CDR3: CASSGWGAEGDTEAFF

D: .
J: TRBJ1-1
size: .
V: TRBV6-5
DNA: TGTGCCAGCAGTTACAGCCTTTACGCCAGGGGAAGGACTGAAGCTTTCTTT
CDR3: CASSYSLYARGRTEAFF

D: TRBD2
J: TRBJ2-5
size: .
V: TRBV7-9
DNA: TGTGCCAGCAGCTCAGCCGAGCGGGGGAGGGAGACCCAGTACTTC
CDR3: CASSSAERGRETQYF

D: TRBD2
J: TRBJ2-7
size: .
V: TRBV6-1
DNA: TGTGCCAGCAGTGAACCCCCCGGCGGGGGGGCCCACGAGCAGTACTTC
CDR3: CASSEPPGGGAHEQYF

D: .
J: TRBJ2-7
size: once
V: TRBV10-2
DNA: TGCGCCAGCAGTAGACAATCCCTCTACGAGCAGTACTTC
CDR3: CASSRQSLYEQYF

D: .
J: TRBJ2-1
size: .
V: TRBV7-6
DNA: TGTGCCAGCAGCTTATGGGCCCGCCCCAACTACAATGAGCAGTTCTTC
CDR3: CASSLWARPNYNEQFF

D: .
J: TRBJ1-1
size: .
V: TRBV6-6
DNA: TGTGCCAGCAGTTACGTCTTCAACACTGAAGCTTTCTTT
CDR3: CASSYVFNTEAFF

D: .
J: TRBJ2-1
size: .
V: TRBV3-1
DNA: TGTGCCAGCAGCCAACCGTCAAAGGGACTCTTCAATGAGCAGTTCTTC
CDR3: CASSQPSKGLFNEQFF

D: .
J: TRBJ1-5
size: few
V: TRBV7-9
DNA: TGTGCCAGCAGCCACGGGGGGGCCGGTCAGCCCCAGCATTTT
CDR3: CASSHGGAGQPQHF

D: .
J: TRBJ2-2
size: .
V: TRBV27
DNA: TGTGCCAGCAGTCCCGGTTTGGGCACCGGGGAGCTGTTTTTT
CDR3: CASSPGLGTGELFF

D: .
J: TRBJ2-1
size: .
V: TRBV12-3/TRBV12-4
DNA: TGTGCCAGCGAATATATGAGGGGTGTTAATGAGCAGTTCTTC
CDR3: CASEYMRGVNEQFF

D: TRBD1
J: TRBJ2-1
size: few
V: TRBV19
DNA: TGTGCCAGTAGTTATCTTTCTCAGGGGGCGCGAAATGAGCAGTTCTTC
CDR3: CASSYLSQGARNEQFF